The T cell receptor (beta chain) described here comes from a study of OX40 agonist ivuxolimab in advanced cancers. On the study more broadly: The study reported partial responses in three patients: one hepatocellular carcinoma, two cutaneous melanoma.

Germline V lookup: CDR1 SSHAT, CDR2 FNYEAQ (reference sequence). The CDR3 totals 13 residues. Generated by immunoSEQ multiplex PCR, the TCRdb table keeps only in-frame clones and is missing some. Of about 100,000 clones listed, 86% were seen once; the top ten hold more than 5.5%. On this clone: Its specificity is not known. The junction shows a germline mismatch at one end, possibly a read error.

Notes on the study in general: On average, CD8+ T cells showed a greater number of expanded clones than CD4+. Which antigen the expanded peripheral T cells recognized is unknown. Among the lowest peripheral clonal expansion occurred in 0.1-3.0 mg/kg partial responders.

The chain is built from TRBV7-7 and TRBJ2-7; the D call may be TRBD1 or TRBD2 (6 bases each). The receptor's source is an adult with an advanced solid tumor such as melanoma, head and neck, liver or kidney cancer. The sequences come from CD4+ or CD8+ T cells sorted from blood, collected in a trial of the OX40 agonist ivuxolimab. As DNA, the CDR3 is TGTGCTAGCAGCTCTTGGGGGGCGGAGGAGCAGTACTTC. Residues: CASSSWGAEEQYF. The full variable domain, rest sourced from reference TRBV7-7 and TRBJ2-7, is GAGVSQSPRYKVTKRGQDVTLRCDPISSHATLYWYQQALGQGPEFLTYFNYEAQPDKSGLPSDRFSAERPEGSISTLTIQRTEQRDSAMYRCASSSWGAEEQYFGPGTRLTVT.